This TCR beta chain was identified in a study of tissue T cells after allogeneic stem cell transplantation. Germline V gene sequence: CDR1 WSHSY, CDR2 SAAADI. V lost 4 bases to trimming and J lost 7 bases, with 13 bases between them. The CDR3 has 13 amino acids. About this clone: Its antigen remains unknown.

Autopsy tissues spanned esophagus to rectum, liver, skin, and lymphoid organs including spleen. Sequencing of TCRbeta CDR3 at survey depth gave sequences and template counts. Assay used: immunoSEQ multiplex PCR; TCRdb lists only in-frame clones, some missing. The table includes 6,000 to 8,000 clones, 69% detected once. Regarding the study as a whole: TCR repertoires tracked anatomic similarity, regardless of disease or transplant status.

The V and J genes are TRBV10-2 and TRBJ1-1, with D possibly being TRBD1 (5 bases). The origin of this receptor is a woman between 18 and 49 years old with breast cancer. This specimen was tissue from the stomach, taken at autopsy. CDR3 amino acids: CASSGSTAHEAFF. DNA for the CDR3: TGCGCCAGCAGTGGGTCGACAGCCCATGAAGCTTTCTTT.